This T cell receptor (beta chain) was identified in a study of T-cell reconstitution after alpha-beta-depleted transplantation in children (dated by TCRdb to the mid-2010s). About the study as a whole: Using TCR repertoire profiling, the study quantitatively followed how T-cell immune reconstitution unfolded in children after TCRalphabeta/CD19-depleted allogeneic hematopoietic cell transplantation.

Library preparation was by PCR. Data came from an Illumina HiSeq 2500. To normalize quantification of the TCRbeta repertoire, the TCR libraries were built with molecular barcoding that relied on unique molecular identifiers. Using fastp trimming at Q25 and MiXCR clonotype assembly, TCRdb reanalyzed the public sequencing data and kept in-frame beta chains. Each entry is one CDR3 protein sequence, shown with its most common DNA and genes. The sample yields approximately 400,000 distinct CDR3 sequences; approximately 11% were counted once. The ten top clones hold 4.5% to 6% of the sample. V and J lose 1 base and 4 bases, and a span of 17 bases separates them. Termini included, the CDR3 measures 17 amino acids. The only DNA kept is the CDR3, 51 bases in frame from the first base. Via the germline V gene (reference sequence), CDR1 is SGHAT and CDR2 FQDESV. On this clonotype itself: Its antigen remains undetermined. The final CDR3 position lacks the conserved phenylalanine or tryptophan, pointing to a likely read error.

This chain joins TRBV11-1 to TRBJ2-1; 6 matching bases give a weak D call of TRBD2. The specimen was PBMCs from the stem cell graft donor, collected from the stem cell graft. The sequence was collected from a human donor who donated a stem cell graft to a child with acute myeloid leukemia. In nucleotide form, the sequence is TGTGCCAGCAGCTTAGGTTCTAGCGCCCAACGTTACAATGAGCAGTTCCTC. Translated, it gives CASSLGSSAQRYNEQFL.